The 14 T cell receptor delta chains reported below all come from one sample, sequenced in a study of Vδ1+ human thymocytes. These receptors' targets are unknown. Findings of the study overall: Thymic TRG and TRD repertoires appeared highly polyclonal.

Extracted RNA was reverse transcribed into cDNA. Pooled V-gene forward primers with one constant-region reverse primer generated the CDR3 amplicons by multiplex PCR. TCRdb re-called the multiplex PCR reads with CATT. The data hold roughly 76,000 delta-chain clones, with about 30% observed a single time. The sample was Vdelta1+ gamma-delta thymocytes from the thymus. Described subset: FACS-sorted CD3+ TCRalphabeta- TCRVdelta1+ TCRVdelta2- thymocytes. The receptors were gathered from a boy younger than two who had congenital heart surgery.

This chain uses TRDV1 with TRDJ1; 13 nucleotides align to TRDD3. With 5 bases clipped from V and 1 base from J, the junction kept 28 bases outside the gene matches. Germline CDR1 is TSWWSYY and CDR2 is QGS. There are 24 residues in the CDR3. CDR3 DNA: TGTGCTCTTGGGAAGGGGCCCTACCGGCGTACTGGGGGATACGAGGCTGGTTGCACCGATAAACTCATCTTT. Its translation: CALGKGPYRRTGGYEAGCTDKLIF.

The gene calls are TRDV1 and TRDJ1, with D tentatively TRDD2 (6 bases). Per the germline V gene, CDR1 is TSWWSYY and CDR2 is QGS. The CDR3 length is 18 residues. V shed 0 bases and J shed 5 bases, with 22 bases lying between them. The CDR3 DNA follows: TGTGCTCTTGGGGAACTTCCAATTCCTTCCCCCAAATCTGATAAACTCATCTTT. It is translated as CALGELPIPSPKSDKLIF.

The chain uses TRDV1 and TRDJ1; a weak D match, TRDD3 (8 bases). V gave up 2 bases and J gave up 0 bases, with 28 bases separating them. CDR1 and CDR2 from the germline V gene are TSWWSYY and QGS. The CDR3 runs 21 residues. CDR3 in DNA: TGTGCTCTTGGGGAAGCTCACTATTTCCTACTGGGGGGGTCGTACACCGATAAACTCATCTTT. It specifies CALGEAHYFLLGGSYTDKLIF.

This clone came up a few times. The V and J genes are TRDV1 and TRDJ1; 8 nucleotides align to TRDD3. The CDR3 is 22 residues long. The germline CDR1 and CDR2 sequences are TSWWSYY and QGS. V shed 0 bases, J shed 0 bases, and the junction held 21 bases outside the gene matches. The CDR3 loop reads CALGELLDYGVLGDTYTDKLIF. The DNA for the CDR3 is TGTGCTCTTGGGGAACTCTTAGACTACGGAGTGCTGGGGGACACGTACACCGATAAACTCATCTTT.

V usage is TRDV2 and J usage is TRDJ1, with 8 positions matching TRDD3. V shed 0 bases and J 0 bases; nucleotides not matched to a gene: 14. This CDR3 has 19 residues. CDR1 is GEAIGNYY and CDR2 is EKD in the germline V gene. CDR3 nucleotide sequence: TGTGCCTGTGACACCGAAAAGTACTGGGGGGCCCTATACACCGATAAACTCATCTTT. This sequence encodes CACDTEKYWGALYTDKLIF.

The rearrangement links TRDV1 to TRDJ1, with 13 bases fitting TRDD3. The CDR3 runs 20 residues. CDR1 and CDR2 (germline): TSWWSYY, QGS. J gave up 3 bases and V 0 bases, and 13 bases lay outside the gene matches. CDR3 DNA sequence: TGTGCTCTTGGGGAACTCAGCCCTTACTGGGGGATACGCGTTTCCGATAAACTCATCTTT. Translation: CALGELSPYWGIRVSDKLIF.

In the case of this clone: One junction end disagrees with the germline gene, perhaps due to a read error. In the same sample, other DNA sequences code for this CDR3. V is TRDV2 and J is TRDJ3, with D uncertain. Germline-derived CDR1 and CDR2 are GEAIGNYY and EKD. This CDR3 is 17 amino acids long. CDR3 bases: TGTGCATGTGACAACTTCTCCGGCAGCTGGGACACCCGACAGATGTTTTTC. This translates into CACDNFSGSWDTRQMFF.

This clone was observed a single time. The genes are TRDV1 and TRDJ1; tentatively, D is TRDD3 (6 bases). V lost 3 bases and J 0 bases, leaving 20 bases between the germline ends. The CDR3 length is 18 residues. Germline CDR1 and CDR2: TSWWSYY and QGS. CDR3 region: CALGDLTGGYRYTDKLIF. CDR3 bases: TGTGCTCTTGGGGACCTTACTGGTGGATACCGATACACCGATAAACTCATCTTT.

This clone was counted only a few times. This rearrangement joins TRDV1 to TRDJ1; 12 bases align to TRDD3. The V gene end was trimmed by 5 bases and the J gene end by 3 bases; junction bases not matched to a gene: 22. There are 21 residues in the CDR3. CDR1 and CDR2 from the germline V gene are TSWWSYY and QGS. In DNA, the CDR3 is TGTGCTCTTGGGCGAAGGAACTTCCCCCCTTTGGCTGGGGGATACGCCGATAAACTCATCTTT. This sequence encodes CALGRRNFPPLAGGYADKLIF.

The chain couples TRDV1 to TRDJ1, with D hard to call. CDR1 is TSWWSYY and CDR2 is QGS in the germline V gene. The CDR3 is 17 amino acids. The V end was cut by 3 bases, the J end by 2 bases, with 19 bases between. CDR3 in amino acids: CALGDHYTSPHTDKLIF. The CDR3 DNA reads TGTGCTCTTGGGGACCATTACACCTCCCCCCATACCGATAAACTCATCTTT.

The chain is built from TRDV1 and TRDJ1; 7 bases are shared with TRDD3. Germline V gene lookup returns CDR1 TSWWSYY and CDR2 QGS. The CDR3 covers 17 residues. V lost 5 bases and J lost 0; bases outside the gene matches: 12. CDR3 in amino acids: CALGHPRPGGYTDKLIF. CDR3 coding DNA: TGTGCTCTTGGGCACCCCCGACCTGGGGGGTACACCGATAAACTCATCTTT.

V is TRDV1 and J is TRDJ1; the D is unclear. This CDR3 is 21 amino acids long. V lost 2 bases, J lost 0 bases, and 28 bases lay in between. CDR1 and CDR2 (germline): TSWWSYY, QGS. CDR3 protein: CALGEKFHLLAPPPDTDKLIF. CDR3 coding DNA: TGTGCTCTTGGGGAAAAGTTCCACCTCCTGGCGCCACCCCCTGACACCGATAAACTCATCTTT.

The chain recombines TRDV1 with TRDJ1; 9 nucleotides agree with TRDD3. The J segment lost 0 bases and the V segment lost 0 bases, leaving 11 bases of the junction unmatched. The CDR3 contains 19 residues. Germline CDR1 and CDR2: TSWWSYY and QGS. The CDR3 DNA follows: TGTGCTCTTGGGGAACTACCCCTTCTGGGGGATGTGTACACCGATAAACTCATCTTT. Translation: CALGELPLLGDVYTDKLIF.

A few counts support this clone. This sample includes further DNA sequences coding for the same CDR3. The rearrangement uses TRDV2 and TRDJ1; TRDD3 matches 9 bases. Germline CDR1 GEAIGNYY, CDR2 EKD. There are 17 residues in the CDR3. Unmatched junction bases numbered 8, after V lost 1 base and J lost 0 bases. CDR3 protein: CACDTTGGGLYTDKLIF. CDR3 nucleotides: TGTGCCTGTGACACGACTGGGGGAGGCTTATACACCGATAAACTCATCTTT.